A single sample gave rise to the 21 T cell receptor beta chains below, sequenced in a study of HIV-infected patients and healthy controls. TCRdb re-called the 5' RACE reads with MiXCR, one entry per CDR3 protein. The sample shows tens of thousands of distinct CDR3 sequences, roughly 16% of them seen only once. Input material: CD4+ T cells from blood. The source of these receptors is a human donor in good health.

About this clonotype itself: Being one base from a much bigger clone, this may be a read error. The J gene is TRBJ2-5, the V gene TRBV12-3 or TRBV12-4; D not certain. This CDR3 contains 13 residues. Trimming left V 4 bases short and J 5 bases short, with 11 bases between. The CDR3 here is CASSSPPFETQYF. CDR3 coding DNA: TGTGCCAGCAGTTCCCCCCCGTTTGAGACCCAGTACTTC.

This clonotype showed up just a few times. The V gene is TRBV6-6, the J gene TRBJ1-4; 8 bases are a match to TRBD1. Germline V gene sequence: CDR1 MNHNY, CDR2 SVGAGI (reference sequence). V was pared by 3 bases and J by 7 bases, with 10 bases of the junction left unmatched. This CDR3 spans 16 amino acids. Here the CDR3 reads CASSYPPDRAGEKLFF. CDR3 nucleotide sequence: TGTGCCAGCAGTTATCCTCCGGACAGGGCGGGTGAAAAACTGTTTTTT.

This clonotype was seen many times. The V call is TRBV7-2, the J call TRBJ2-7, with 7 bases lining up with TRBD1. J lost 0 bases, V lost 5 bases, and 4 bases had no gene match. Germline V CDR1 and CDR2: SGHTA, FQGNSA. This CDR3 has 14 amino acids. The CDR3 nucleotides are TGTGCCAGCAGCCGGGACAGCTCCTCCTACGAGCAGTACTTC. This gives the protein CASSRDSSSYEQYF.

This chain joins TRBV5-1 and TRBJ2-5, with 8 bases matching TRBD2. In germline, CDR1 is SGHRS, CDR2 YFSETQ. Trimming removed 4 bases from V and 4 bases from J; junction bases left unmatched: 6. This CDR3 has 14 residues. The CDR3 DNA reads as TGCGCCAGCAGCCCGGGGGGGGTCCGAGAGACCCAGTACTTC. Its translation: CASSPGGVRETQYF. The full variable domain, with the rest looked up from reference TRBV5-1 and TRBJ2-5, is KAGVTQTPRYLIKTRGQQVTLSCSPISGHRSVSWYQQTPGQGLQFLFEYFSETQRNKGNFPGRFSGRQFSNSRSEMNVSTLELGDSALYLCASSPGGVRETQYFGPGTRLLVL.

This clonotype was recorded a few times. The chain has TRBV7-2 and TRBJ2-7, with D possibly being TRBD1 or TRBD2 (6 bases each). Trimming took off 7 bases at V and 0 bases at J, with 22 bases between the two ends. The CDR3 runs to 17 residues. Germline V gene data show CDR1 as SGHTA and CDR2 as FQGNSA. The CDR3 coding sequence is TGTGCCAGCAAGCTAACTACCAGGGGAGGTTACTCCTACGAGCAGTACTTC. Its protein is CASKLTTRGGYSYEQYF.

This clonotype was counted many times. V and J are TRBV24-1 and TRBJ2-1, with 11 bases identical to TRBD1. J was trimmed by 4 bases and V by 8 bases; bases with no gene match: 3. Germline V CDR1 and CDR2: KGHDR, SFDVKD. The length of the CDR3 is 14 residues. Written as DNA, the CDR3 is TGTGCCACCAAGGGACAGGGGGTTTACAATGAGCAGTTCTTC. It specifies CATKGQGVYNEQFF.

The chain has TRBV29-1 and TRBJ1-2; no reliable D call. The germline gives CDR1 SQVTM, CDR2 ANQGSEA. Trimming took off 4 bases at V and 6 bases at J, with 12 bases between the two ends. The length of the CDR3 is 12 residues. CDR3 sequence: CSVATAGDGYTF. The CDR3 DNA reads as TGCAGCGTTGCAACAGCCGGGGATGGCTACACCTTC.

This clonotype was observed a few times. This chain joins TRBV5-6 and TRBJ2-7; tentatively, D is TRBD1 or TRBD2 (5 bases each). The germline CDR1 and CDR2 sequences are SGHDT and YYEEEE. Trimming took 8 bases from V and 3 from J, leaving 15 bases between them. The CDR3 loop spans 13 amino acids. CDR3 sequence (DNA): TGTGCCAGTAGATCGGGACGGATCTACGAGCAGTACTTC. This sequence encodes CASRSGRIYEQYF.

The sample holds many counts of this clonotype. V usage is TRBV5-6 and J usage is TRBJ2-5; D perhaps matches TRBD1 (5 bases). Germline values: CDR1 SGHDT, CDR2 YYEEEE. V was trimmed by 7 bases and J by 5 bases, leaving 12 bases between them. There are 12 residues in the CDR3. CDR3 DNA: TGTGCCAGCGGACATCCGTCGGAGACCCAGTACTTC. It encodes CASGHPSETQYF.

The V and J genes are TRBV24-1 and TRBJ2-2; D might be TRBD1 or TRBD2, each matching 7 bases. V lost 3 bases to trimming and J lost 0 bases, with 16 bases between them. The CDR3 runs to 18 residues. In germline, CDR1 is KGHDR, CDR2 SFDVKD. The CDR3 here is CATSDPGTAGPNTGELFF. DNA for the CDR3: TGTGCCACCAGTGATCCTGGGACAGCGGGACCGAACACCGGGGAGCTGTTTTTT.

At least ten counts were recorded for this clonotype. V and J are TRBV5-5 and TRBJ1-2, with D perhaps matching TRBD1 (5 bases). The V and J ends lost 4 bases and 4 bases respectively, with 17 bases between them. Germline V CDR1 and CDR2: SGHKS, YYEKEE (reference sequence). The CDR3 covers 15 residues. CDR3 coding DNA: TGTGCCAGCAGCCAGCAGACGACAGTTCCCTATGGCTACACCTTC. This encodes CASSQQTTVPYGYTF.

This clonotype was seen ten or more times. The chain uses TRBV6-6 and TRBJ2-7; TRBD1 matches at 11 bases. V dropped 5 bases and J dropped 4; count of bases not matched to a gene: 7. The CDR3 contains 15 residues. From germline, CDR1 is MNHNY and CDR2 SVGAGI (reference sequence). DNA for the CDR3: TGTGCCAGCAGTCCCCGGACAGGGGGCGGGTACGAGCAGTACTTC. It translates to CASSPRTGGGYEQYF.

The chain has TRBV20-1 and TRBJ2-7, with D tentatively TRBD1 (5 bases). The length of the CDR3 is 10 residues. Trimming cost V 2 bases and J 6 bases, with 5 bases left between them. Germline V gene sequence: CDR1 DFQATT, CDR2 SNEGSKA (reference sequence). Here the CDR3 DNA reads TGCAGTGCTAGAAGGGGCGAGCAGTACTTC. It translates to CSARRGEQYF.

Only a few counts were recorded for this clonotype. This chain uses TRBV18 with TRBJ2-7; TRBD1 aligns across 10 bases. In germline, CDR1 is KGHSH, CDR2 LQKENI. The CDR3 contains 14 residues. After removal of 3 bases from V and 3 bases from J, the junction contained 2 bases not matched to a gene. CDR3 sequence: CASSPRTGGYEQYF. The DNA for the CDR3 is TGTGCCAGCTCACCCCGGACAGGGGGCTACGAGCAGTACTTC.

This clonotype was picked up a small number of times. V usage is TRBV5-5 and J usage is TRBJ2-2; 8 nucleotides align to TRBD1. Germline loops: CDR1 SGHKS, CDR2 YYEKEE (reference sequence). V shed 3 bases and J 5 bases; nucleotides not matched to a gene: 6. The CDR3 sequence is 15 residues long. The CDR3 DNA sequence: TGTGCCAGCAGCTCCTCAGGGGGCTGGACCGGGGAGCTGTTTTTT. Translated, it gives CASSSSGGWTGELFF.

Comment on this clonotype: A much larger clone lies one base from this, so it may be a read error. The chain recombines TRBV12-3 or TRBV12-4 with TRBJ1-5; D is uncertain. There are 15 residues in the CDR3. Here the CDR3 reads CVSSKSGASNQPQHF. The CDR3 nucleotides are TGTGTCAGCAGCAAATCAGGAGCTAGCAATCAGCCCCAGCATTTT.

This clonotype was seen more than once but under ten times. The genes are TRBV6-2 or TRBV6-3 and TRBJ2-3; 7 bases match TRBD2. Trimming cost V 7 bases and J 4 bases; bases outside gene matches: 14. Germline V gene lookup returns CDR1 MNHEY and CDR2 SVGEGT. The CDR3 is made up of 16 amino acids. CDR3 nucleotide sequence: TGTGCCAGCAACGCCCTAGGGCGGGGGAACGCAGATACGCAGTATTTT. As protein: CASNALGRGNADTQYF.

The chain recombines TRBV5-1 with TRBJ1-5; TRBD1 agrees at 8 bases. CDR3 length: 15 amino acids. J was trimmed by 7 bases and V by 4 bases; bases with no gene match: 10. Germline lookup yields CDR1 SGHRS and CDR2 YFSETQ. The CDR3 sequence is CASSVAGGAGQPQHF. The CDR3 coding sequence is TGCGCCAGCAGCGTGGCAGGGGGCGCCGGGCAGCCCCAGCATTTT. Full variable domain (outside the CDR3, taken from reference TRBV5-1 and TRBJ1-5): KAGVTQTPRYLIKTRGQQVTLSCSPISGHRSVSWYQQTPGQGLQFLFEYFSETQRNKGNFPGRFSGRQFSNSRSEMNVSTLELGDSALYLCASSVAGGAGQPQHFGDGTRLSIL.

The chain carries TRBV7-3 and TRBJ2-1; TRBD2 matches at 10 bases. J was trimmed by 8 bases and V by 4 bases; bases with no gene match: 11. The CDR3 is made up of 16 amino acids. The germline V gene encodes CDR1 SGHTA and CDR2 FQGTGA. Here the CDR3 reads CASSSTPSGGRYEQFF. In DNA form, the CDR3 reads TGTGCCAGCAGCTCAACTCCTAGCGGGGGAAGGTATGAGCAGTTCTTC.

The genes are TRBV5-4 and TRBJ2-1, with 7 bases lining up with TRBD2. Germline loops: CDR1 SGHNT, CDR2 YYREEE (reference sequence). This CDR3 comprises 13 residues. Unmatched junction bases numbered 9, after V lost 7 bases and J lost 8 bases. The CDR3 nucleotides are TGTGCCAGCGAGGGAGGGGTGGGCGATGAGCAGTTCTTC. It encodes CASEGGVGDEQFF.

This clonotype has just a few counts. V usage is TRBV18 and J usage is TRBJ2-7, with 9 bases identical to TRBD1. Germline-derived CDR1 and CDR2 are KGHSH and LQKENI. With 0 bases clipped from V and 4 bases from J, the junction kept 4 bases outside the gene matches. The length of the CDR3 is 15 residues. The CDR3: CASSPPGQGTYEQYF. The CDR3 DNA reads as TGTGCCAGCTCACCACCGGGACAGGGAACTTACGAGCAGTACTTC.